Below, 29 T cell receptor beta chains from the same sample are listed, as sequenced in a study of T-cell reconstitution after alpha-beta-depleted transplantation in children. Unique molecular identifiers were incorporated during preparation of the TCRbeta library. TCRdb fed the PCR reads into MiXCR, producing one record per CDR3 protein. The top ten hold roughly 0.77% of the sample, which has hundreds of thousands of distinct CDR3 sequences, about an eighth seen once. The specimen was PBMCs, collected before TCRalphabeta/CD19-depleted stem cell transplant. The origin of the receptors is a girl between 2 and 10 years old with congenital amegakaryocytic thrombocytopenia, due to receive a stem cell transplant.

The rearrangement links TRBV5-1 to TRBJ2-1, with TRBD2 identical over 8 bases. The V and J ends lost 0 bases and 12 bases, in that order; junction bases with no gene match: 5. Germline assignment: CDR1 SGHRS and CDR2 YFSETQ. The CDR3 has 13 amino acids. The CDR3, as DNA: TGCGCCAGCAGCTTGGAACTAGCGGATGGGCAGTTCTTC. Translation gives CASSLELADGQFF.

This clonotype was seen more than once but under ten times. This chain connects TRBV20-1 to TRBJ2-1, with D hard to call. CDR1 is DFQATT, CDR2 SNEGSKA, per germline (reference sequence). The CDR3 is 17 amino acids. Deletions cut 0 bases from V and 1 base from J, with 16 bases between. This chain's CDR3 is CSARDSWALASYNEQFF. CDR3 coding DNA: TGCAGTGCTAGAGATTCCTGGGCGCTCGCTTCCTACAATGAGCAGTTCTTC.

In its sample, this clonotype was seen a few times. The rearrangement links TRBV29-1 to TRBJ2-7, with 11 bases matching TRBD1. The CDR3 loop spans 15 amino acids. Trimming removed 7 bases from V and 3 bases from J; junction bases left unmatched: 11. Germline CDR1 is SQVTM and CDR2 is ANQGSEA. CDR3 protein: CSAVYADRGLYEQYF. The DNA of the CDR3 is TGCAGCGCGGTGTATGCGGACAGGGGGCTCTACGAGCAGTACTTC.

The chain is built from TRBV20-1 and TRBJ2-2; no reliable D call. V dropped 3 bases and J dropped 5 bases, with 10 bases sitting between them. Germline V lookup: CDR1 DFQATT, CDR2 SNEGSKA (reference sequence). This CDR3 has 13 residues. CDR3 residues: CSASAMTTGELFF. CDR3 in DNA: TGCAGTGCTAGCGCAATGACAACCGGGGAGCTGTTTTTT.

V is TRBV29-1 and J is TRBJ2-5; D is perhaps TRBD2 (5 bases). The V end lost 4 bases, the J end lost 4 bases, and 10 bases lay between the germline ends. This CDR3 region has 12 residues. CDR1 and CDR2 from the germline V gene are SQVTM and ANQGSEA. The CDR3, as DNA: TGCAGCGTTGCTCAACGGGGAGAGACCCAGTACTTC. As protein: CSVAQRGETQYF.

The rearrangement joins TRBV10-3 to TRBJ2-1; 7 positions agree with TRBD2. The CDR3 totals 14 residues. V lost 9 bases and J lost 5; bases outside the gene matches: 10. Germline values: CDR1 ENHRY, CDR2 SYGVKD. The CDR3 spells CAMDGRISDNEQFF. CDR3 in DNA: TGTGCCATGGACGGGAGGATTTCCGACAATGAGCAGTTCTTC.

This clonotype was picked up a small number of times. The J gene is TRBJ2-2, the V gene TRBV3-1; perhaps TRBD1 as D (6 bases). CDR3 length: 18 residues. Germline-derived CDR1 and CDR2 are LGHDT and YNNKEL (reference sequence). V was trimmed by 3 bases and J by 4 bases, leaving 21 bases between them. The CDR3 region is CASSQVPAQGSFTGELFF. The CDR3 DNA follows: TGTGCCAGCAGCCAGGTACCGGCCCAGGGGTCCTTCACCGGGGAGCTGTTTTTT.

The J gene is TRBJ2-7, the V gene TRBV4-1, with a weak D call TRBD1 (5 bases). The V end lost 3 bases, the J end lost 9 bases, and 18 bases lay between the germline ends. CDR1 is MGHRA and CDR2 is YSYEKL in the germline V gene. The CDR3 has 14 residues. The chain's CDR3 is CASSHDRTSTGQYF. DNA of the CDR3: TGCGCCAGCAGCCACGACAGAACGAGCACAGGGCAGTACTTC.

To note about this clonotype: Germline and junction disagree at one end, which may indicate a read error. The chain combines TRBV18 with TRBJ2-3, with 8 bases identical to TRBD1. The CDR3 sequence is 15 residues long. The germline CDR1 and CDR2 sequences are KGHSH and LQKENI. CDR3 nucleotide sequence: TGTGCCAGATCACCTATTGGACAGGGTCGAAATACGCAGTATTTT. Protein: CARSPIGQGRNTQYF.

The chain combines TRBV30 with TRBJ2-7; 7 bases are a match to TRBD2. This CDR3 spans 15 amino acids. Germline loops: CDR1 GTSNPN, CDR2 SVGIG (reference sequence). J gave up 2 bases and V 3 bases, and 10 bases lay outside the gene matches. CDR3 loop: CAWSPTLAAAYEQYF. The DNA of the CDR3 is TGTGCCTGGAGCCCCACCCTAGCGGCCGCCTACGAGCAGTACTTC.

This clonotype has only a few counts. CDR3 DNA: TGTGCCAGCAGCCAACCCCCGGGACAGGGACGCTTCGAGCAGTTCTTC. Its translation is CASSQPPGQGRFEQFF. V and J are TRBV3-1 and TRBJ2-1, with 9 bases lining up with TRBD1. J lost 10 bases, V lost 2 bases, and 12 bases had no gene match. This CDR3 is 16 amino acids long. Germline loops: CDR1 LGHDT, CDR2 YNNKEL (reference sequence).

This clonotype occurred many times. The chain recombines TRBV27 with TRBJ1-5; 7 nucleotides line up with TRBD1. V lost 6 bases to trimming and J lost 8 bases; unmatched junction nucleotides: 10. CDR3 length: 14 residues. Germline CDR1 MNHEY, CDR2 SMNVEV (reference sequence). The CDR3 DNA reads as TGTGCCAGCAGCAGGGGGGGGCCCCCGGAGCCCCAGCATTTT. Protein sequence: CASSRGGPPEPQHF.

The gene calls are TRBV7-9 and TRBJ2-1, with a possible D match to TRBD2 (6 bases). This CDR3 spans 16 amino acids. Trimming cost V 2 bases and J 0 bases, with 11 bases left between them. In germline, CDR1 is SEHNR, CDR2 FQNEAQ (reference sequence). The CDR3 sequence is CASSLFGGGSYNEQFF. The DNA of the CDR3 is TGTGCCAGCAGCTTATTCGGGGGAGGCTCCTACAATGAGCAGTTCTTC.

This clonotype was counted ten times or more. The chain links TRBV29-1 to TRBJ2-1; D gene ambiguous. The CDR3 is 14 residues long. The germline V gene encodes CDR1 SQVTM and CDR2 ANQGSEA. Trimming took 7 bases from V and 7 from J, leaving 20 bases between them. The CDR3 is CSAEPHGSVNEQFF. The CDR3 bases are TGCAGCGCCGAGCCCCATGGTTCTGTAAATGAGCAGTTCTTC.

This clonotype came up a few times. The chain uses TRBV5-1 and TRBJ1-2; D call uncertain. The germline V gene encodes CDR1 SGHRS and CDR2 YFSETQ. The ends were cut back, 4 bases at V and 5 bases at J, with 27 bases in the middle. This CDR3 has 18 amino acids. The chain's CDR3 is CASSVAPGSVEPLYGYTF. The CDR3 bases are TGCGCCAGCAGCGTTGCCCCCGGCAGCGTCGAGCCCCTATATGGCTACACCTTC.

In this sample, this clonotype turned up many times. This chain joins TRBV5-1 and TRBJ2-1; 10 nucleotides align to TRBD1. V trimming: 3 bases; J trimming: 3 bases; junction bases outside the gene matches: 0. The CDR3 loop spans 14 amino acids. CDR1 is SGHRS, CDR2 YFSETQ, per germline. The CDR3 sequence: CASSWDRGYNEQFF. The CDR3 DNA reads TGCGCCAGCAGCTGGGACAGGGGCTACAATGAGCAGTTCTTC.

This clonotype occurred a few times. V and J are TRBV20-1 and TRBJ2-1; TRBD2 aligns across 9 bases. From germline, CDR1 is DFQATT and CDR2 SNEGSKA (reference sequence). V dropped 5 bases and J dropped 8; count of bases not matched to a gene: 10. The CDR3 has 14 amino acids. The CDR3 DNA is TGCAGTGCTCCCGACGGACTAGCGCGGGATGAGCAGTTCTTC. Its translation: CSAPDGLARDEQFF.

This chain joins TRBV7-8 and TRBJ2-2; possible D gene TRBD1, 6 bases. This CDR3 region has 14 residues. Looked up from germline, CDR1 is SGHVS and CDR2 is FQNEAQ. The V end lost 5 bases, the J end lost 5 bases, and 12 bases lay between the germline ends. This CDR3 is CASSAPGQTGELFF. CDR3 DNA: TGTGCCAGCAGCGCGCCAGGACAGACCGGGGAGCTGTTTTTT.

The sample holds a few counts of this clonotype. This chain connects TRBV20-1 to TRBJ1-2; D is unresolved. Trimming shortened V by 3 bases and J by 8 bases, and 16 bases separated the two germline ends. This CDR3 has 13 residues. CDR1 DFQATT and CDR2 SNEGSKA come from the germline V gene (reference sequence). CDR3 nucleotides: TGCAGTGCTAGGGGGTCGGGGATCTGGGGCTACACCTTC. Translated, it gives CSARGSGIWGYTF.

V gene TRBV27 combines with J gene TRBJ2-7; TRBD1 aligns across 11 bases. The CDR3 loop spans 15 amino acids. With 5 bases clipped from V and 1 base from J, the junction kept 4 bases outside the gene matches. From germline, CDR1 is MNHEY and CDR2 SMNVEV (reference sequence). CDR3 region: CASSRTGGWSYEQYF. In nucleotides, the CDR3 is TGTGCCAGCAGTCGGACAGGGGGCTGGTCCTACGAGCAGTACTTC.

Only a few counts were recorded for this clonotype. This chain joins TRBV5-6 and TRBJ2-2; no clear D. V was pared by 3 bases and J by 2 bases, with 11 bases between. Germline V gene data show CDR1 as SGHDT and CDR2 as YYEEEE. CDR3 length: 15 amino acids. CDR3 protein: CASSSVPFNTGELFF. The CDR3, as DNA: TGTGCCAGCAGCTCGGTCCCCTTCAACACCGGGGAGCTGTTTTTT. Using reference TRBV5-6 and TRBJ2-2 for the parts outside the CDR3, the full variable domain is DAGVTQSPTHLIKTRGQQVTLRCSPKSGHDTVSWYQQALGQGPQFIFQYYEEEERQRGNFPDRFSGHQFPNYSSELNVNALLLGDSALYLCASSSVPFNTGELFFGEGSRLTVL.

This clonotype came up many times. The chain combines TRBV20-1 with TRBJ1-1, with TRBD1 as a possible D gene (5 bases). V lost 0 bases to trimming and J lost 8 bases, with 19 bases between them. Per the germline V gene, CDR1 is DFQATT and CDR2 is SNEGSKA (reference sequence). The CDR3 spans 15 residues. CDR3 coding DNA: TGCAGTGCTAGAGATACCCGGGGGGAGGGGAGGGAAGCTTTCTTT. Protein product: CSARDTRGEGREAFF.

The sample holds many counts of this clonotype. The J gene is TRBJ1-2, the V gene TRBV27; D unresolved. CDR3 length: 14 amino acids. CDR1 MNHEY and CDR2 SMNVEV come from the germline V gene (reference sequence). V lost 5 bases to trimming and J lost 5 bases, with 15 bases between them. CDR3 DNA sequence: TGTGCCAGCAGTCGGCAGTCGGGCCTGTATGGCTACACCTTC. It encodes CASSRQSGLYGYTF.

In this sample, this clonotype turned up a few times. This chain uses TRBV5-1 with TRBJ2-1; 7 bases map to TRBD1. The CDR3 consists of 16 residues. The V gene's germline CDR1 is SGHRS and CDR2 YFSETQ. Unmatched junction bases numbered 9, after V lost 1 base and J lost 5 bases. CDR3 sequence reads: CASSLYGRQGDNEQFF. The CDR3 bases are TGCGCCAGCAGCTTGTATGGGCGGCAGGGGGACAATGAGCAGTTCTTC.

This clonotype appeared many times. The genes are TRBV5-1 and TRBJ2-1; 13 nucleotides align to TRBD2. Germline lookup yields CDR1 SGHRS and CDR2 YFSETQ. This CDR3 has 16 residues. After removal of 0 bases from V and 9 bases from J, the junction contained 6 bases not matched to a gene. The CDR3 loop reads CASSLGTSGSVVEQFF. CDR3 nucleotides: TGCGCCAGCAGCTTGGGGACTAGCGGGAGTGTCGTTGAGCAGTTCTTC. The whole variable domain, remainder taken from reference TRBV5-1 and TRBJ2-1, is KAGVTQTPRYLIKTRGQQVTLSCSPISGHRSVSWYQQTPGQGLQFLFEYFSETQRNKGNFPGRFSGRQFSNSRSEMNVSTLELGDSALYLCASSLGTSGSVVEQFFGPGTRLTVL.

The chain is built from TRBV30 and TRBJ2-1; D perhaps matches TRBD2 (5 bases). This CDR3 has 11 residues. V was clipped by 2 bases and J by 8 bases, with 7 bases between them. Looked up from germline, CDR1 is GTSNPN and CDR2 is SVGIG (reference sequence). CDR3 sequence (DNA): TGTGCCTGGAGTTTGGGAGATGAGCAGTTCTTC. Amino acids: CAWSLGDEQFF.

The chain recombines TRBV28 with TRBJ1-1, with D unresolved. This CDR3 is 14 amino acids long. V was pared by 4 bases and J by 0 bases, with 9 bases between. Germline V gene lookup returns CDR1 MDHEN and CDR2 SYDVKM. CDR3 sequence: CASSSRPMNTEAFF. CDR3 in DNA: TGTGCCAGCAGTTCCAGGCCCATGAACACTGAAGCTTTCTTT. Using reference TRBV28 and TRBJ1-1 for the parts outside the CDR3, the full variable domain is DVKVTQSSRYLVKRTGEKVFLECVQDMDHENMFWYRQDPGLGLRLIYFSYDVKMKEKGDIPEGYSVSREKKERFSLILESASTNQTSMYLCASSSRPMNTEAFFGQGTRLTVV.

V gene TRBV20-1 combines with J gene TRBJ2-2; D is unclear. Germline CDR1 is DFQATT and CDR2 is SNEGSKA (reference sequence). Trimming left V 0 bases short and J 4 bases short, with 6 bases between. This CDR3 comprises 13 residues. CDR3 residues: CSARDIATGELFF. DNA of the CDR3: TGCAGTGCTAGAGATATCGCCACCGGGGAGCTGTTTTTT.

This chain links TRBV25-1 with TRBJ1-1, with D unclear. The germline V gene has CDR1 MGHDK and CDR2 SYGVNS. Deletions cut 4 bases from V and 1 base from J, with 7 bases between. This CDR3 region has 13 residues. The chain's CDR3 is CASSADGNTEAFF. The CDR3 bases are TGTGCCAGCAGTGCCGACGGGAACACTGAAGCTTTCTTT.